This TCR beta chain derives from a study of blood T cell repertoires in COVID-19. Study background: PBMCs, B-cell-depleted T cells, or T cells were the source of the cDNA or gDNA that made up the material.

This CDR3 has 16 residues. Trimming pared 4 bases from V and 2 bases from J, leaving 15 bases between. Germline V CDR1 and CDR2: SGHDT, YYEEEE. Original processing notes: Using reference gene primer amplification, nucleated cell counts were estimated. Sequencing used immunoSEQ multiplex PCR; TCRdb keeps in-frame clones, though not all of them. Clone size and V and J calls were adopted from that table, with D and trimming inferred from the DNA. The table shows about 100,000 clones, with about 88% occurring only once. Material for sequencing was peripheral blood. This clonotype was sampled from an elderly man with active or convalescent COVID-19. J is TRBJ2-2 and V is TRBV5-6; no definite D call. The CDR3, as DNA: TGTGCCAGCAGCCAGGTTGCGTGGTCAAACACCGGGGAGCTGTTTTTT. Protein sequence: CASSQVAWSNTGELFF.